A single sample is the source of the 24 T cell receptor beta chains below, sequenced in a study of response to subunit inactivated influenza vaccine. TCRdb re-called the RT-PCR reads through MiXCR, storing one row per CDR3 protein. The table lists 500,000 to 600,000 distinct CDR3 sequences, 16% of them singletons. The sequences come from CD4+ T cells sorted from PBMCs, collected approximately 25 months after vaccination. These receptors all stem from a man between 50 and 75 years old who received an inactivated influenza vaccine.

This clonotype has a handful of counts. This sequence joins TRBV7-8 and TRBJ2-7; a weak D match, TRBD1 (5 bases). Trimming removed 5 bases at V and 0 bases at J, with 14 bases between. CDR3 length: 15 residues. Per germline, CDR1 SGHVS and CDR2 FQNEAQ. CDR3 coding DNA: TGTGCCAGCAGCATGACAGAGGCCTTCTCCTACGAGCAGTACTTC. This encodes CASSMTEAFSYEQYF.

The V and J genes are TRBV6-5 and TRBJ1-2; a weak D match, TRBD1 (5 bases). Germline CDR1 MNHEY, CDR2 SVGAGI. CDR3 length: 15 residues. Between the trimmed V and J ends, which lost 2 bases and 0 bases, there was a span of 10 bases. This CDR3 reads CASSYNQGANYGYTF. CDR3 sequence (DNA): TGTGCCAGCAGTTACAATCAGGGTGCTAACTATGGCTACACCTTC.

This chain uses TRBV11-2 with TRBJ2-1, with D possibly being TRBD2 (6 bases). The germline CDR1 and CDR2 sequences are SGHAT and FQNNGV. Trimming stripped 1 base from V and 4 bases from J, with 14 bases between. This CDR3 has 16 residues. The CDR3 here is CASSLVAGTQYNEQFF. The CDR3 DNA sequence: TGTGCCAGCAGCTTAGTGGCGGGGACCCAATACAATGAGCAGTTCTTC.

This clonotype was seen repeatedly, ten times or more. The rearrangement uses TRBV7-8 and TRBJ2-1; TRBD1 matches at 10 bases. This CDR3 contains 15 residues. Germline loops: CDR1 SGHVS, CDR2 FQNEAQ. V shed 5 bases, J shed 2 bases, and the junction held 3 bases outside the gene matches. The CDR3 loop reads CASSPDRGPYNEQFF. The CDR3 DNA reads as TGTGCCAGCAGCCCCGACAGGGGGCCCTACAATGAGCAGTTCTTC. Filled out from reference TRBV7-8 and TRBJ2-1, the complete variable domain reads GAGVSQSPRYKVAKRGQDVALRCDPISGHVSLFWYQQALGQGPEFLTYFQNEAQLDKSGLPSDRFFAERPEGSVSTLKIQRTQQEDSAVYLCASSPDRGPYNEQFFGPGTRLTVL.

The chain is built from TRBV5-1 and TRBJ1-6; TRBD1 agrees at 11 bases. V dropped 4 bases and J dropped 8; count of bases not matched to a gene: 8. Germline V gene lookup returns CDR1 SGHRS and CDR2 YFSETQ. The CDR3 covers 16 residues. Here the CDR3 reads CASSTGTGGHYSPLHF. Here the CDR3 DNA reads TGCGCCAGCAGCACCGGGACAGGGGGACATTATTCACCCCTCCACTTT. The whole variable domain, filled in from reference TRBV5-1 and TRBJ1-6, reads KAGVTQTPRYLIKTRGQQVTLSCSPISGHRSVSWYQQTPGQGLQFLFEYFSETQRNKGNFPGRFSGRQFSNSRSEMNVSTLELGDSALYLCASSTGTGGHYSPLHFGNGTRLTVT.

This clonotype was counted between two and nine times. The chain links TRBV7-9 to TRBJ1-6; D remains unclear. V was shortened by 1 base and J by 7 bases, with 8 bases between the two germline ends. Germline lookup yields CDR1 SEHNR and CDR2 FQNEAQ (reference sequence). This CDR3 region has 14 residues. CDR3 in amino acids: CASSLDGWNSPLHF. CDR3 bases: TGTGCCAGCAGCTTAGACGGTTGGAATTCACCCCTCCACTTT. Full variable domain (missing parts from reference TRBV7-9 and TRBJ1-6): DTGVSQNPRHKITKRGQNVTFRCDPISEHNRLYWYRQTLGQGPEFLTYFQNEAQLEKSRLLSDRFSAERPKGSFSTLEIQRTEQGDSAMYLCASSLDGWNSPLHFGNGTRLTVT.

This clonotype has ten or more counts. Germline is not matched at one junction end, which may reflect a read error. The V gene is TRBV5-1, the J gene TRBJ1-1, with D uncertain. The CDR3 totals 12 residues. CDR1 is SGHRS and CDR2 is YFSETQ in the germline V gene. The CDR3 reads CASSLSNTEAFF. The DNA of the CDR3 is TGTGCCAGCAGTTTAAGTAACACTGAAGCTTTCTTT.

The table lists this clonotype with a few counts. The chain couples TRBV20-1 to TRBJ2-2, with 10 bases that match TRBD2. The CDR3 totals 16 residues. With 6 bases clipped from V and 2 bases from J, the junction kept 9 bases outside the gene matches. The germline CDR1 and CDR2 sequences are DFQATT and SNEGSKA (reference sequence). The CDR3 DNA follows: TGCAGTGCCCCATCTTTAGCGGGGGGTAACACCGGGGAGCTGTTTTTT. It translates to CSAPSLAGGNTGELFF.

CDR3 in DNA: TGTGCCAGCAGAGGCGGAACAGGACCCTTCAACGAGCAGTACTTC. Translating gives CASRGGTGPFNEQYF. The chain has TRBV3-1 and TRBJ2-7, with D tentatively TRBD1 (5 bases). The CDR3 has 15 residues. Germline values: CDR1 LGHDT, CDR2 YNNKEL (reference sequence). Trimming took off 6 bases at V and 5 bases at J, with 20 bases between the two ends.

This clonotype showed up just a few times. J is TRBJ2-5 and V is TRBV7-9, with 13 bases matching TRBD2. The CDR3 totals 16 residues. The trim removed 5 bases at V and 5 bases at J, leaving 8 bases unmatched. Germline V gene lookup returns CDR1 SEHNR and CDR2 FQNEAQ (reference sequence). CDR3 sequence (DNA): TGTGCCAGCAGCCATGGACTAGCGGGAGAAGGGGAGACCCAGTACTTC. It is translated as CASSHGLAGEGETQYF. The whole variable domain, remainder taken from reference TRBV7-9 and TRBJ2-5, is DTGVSQNPRHKITKRGQNVTFRCDPISEHNRLYWYRQTLGQGPEFLTYFQNEAQLEKSRLLSDRFSAERPKGSFSTLEIQRTEQGDSAMYLCASSHGLAGEGETQYFGPGTRLLVL.

CDR3 sequence: CSVAVGQAESEQYF. The CDR3 DNA is TGCAGCGTGGCGGTTGGCCAGGCGGAATCCGAGCAGTACTTC. The chain joins TRBV29-1 to TRBJ2-7, with D uncertain. Germline V lookup: CDR1 SQVTM, CDR2 ANQGSEA. The V end lost 6 bases, the J end lost 6 bases, and 21 bases lay between the germline ends. The CDR3 totals 14 residues.

V and J are TRBV24-1 and TRBJ2-1; no clear D gene. The CDR3 loop spans 14 amino acids. V was clipped by 3 bases and J by 9 bases, with 14 bases between them. In germline, CDR1 is KGHDR, CDR2 SFDVKD. The CDR3 nucleotides read TGTGCCACCAGTGATCCTTCTTGGAGAGGTGAGCAGTTCTTC. Translating it yields CATSDPSWRGEQFF.

In its sample, this clonotype was seen a few times. J is TRBJ2-3 and V is TRBV7-2, with D possibly being TRBD1 (6 bases). Trimming cost V 2 bases and J 8 bases, with 11 bases left between them. The CDR3 is 13 amino acids. Germline CDR1 and CDR2: SGHTA and FQGNSA. The CDR3 is CASSLQGRGTQYF. Here the CDR3 DNA reads TGTGCCAGCAGCTTACAGGGCAGGGGTACGCAGTATTTT.

This clonotype was detected many times. This chain joins TRBV5-1 and TRBJ2-2; unclear D gene. Germline loops: CDR1 SGHRS, CDR2 YFSETQ. V dropped 7 bases and J dropped 1 base, with 17 bases sitting between them. This CDR3 has 16 residues. The CDR3 DNA sequence: TGCGCCAGCGGCCTAACAGCAACCAAGAACACCGGGGAGCTGTTTTTT. Its protein is CASGLTATKNTGELFF.

The table lists this clonotype with many counts. This CDR3 is CASSPDLGTGVQETQYF. The CDR3 bases are TGTGCCAGCAGCCCCGATCTAGGAACAGGGGTCCAAGAGACCCAGTACTTC. The J gene is TRBJ2-5, the V gene TRBV7-8; the match to TRBD1 covers 7 bases. This CDR3 spans 17 amino acids. The J segment lost 1 base and the V segment lost 5 bases, leaving 13 bases of the junction unmatched. The germline V gene has CDR1 SGHVS and CDR2 FQNEAQ.

This clonotype was found a few times. The V call is TRBV2, the J call TRBJ2-2; tentatively, D is TRBD2 (5 bases). This CDR3 has 15 amino acids. Germline loops: CDR1 SNHLY, CDR2 FYNNEI. V lost 5 bases and J lost 0, with 10 bases in between. CDR3 region: CASSPSGSNTGELFF. In DNA form, the CDR3 reads TGTGCCAGCAGTCCGTCGGGGTCGAACACCGGGGAGCTGTTTTTT.

This clonotype was seen at least ten times. V is TRBV6-5 and J is TRBJ1-2, with D unclear. The CDR3 totals 14 residues. V lost 0 bases to trimming and J lost 6 bases, with 11 bases between them. CDR1 and CDR2 (germline): MNHEY, SVGAGI. In DNA, the CDR3 is TGTGCCAGCAGTTACTCGTCCACAACTAATGGCTACACCTTC. Translation: CASSYSSTTNGYTF.

This clonotype was seen only a few times. J is TRBJ2-5 and V is TRBV9, with D tentatively TRBD1 (5 bases). CDR3 length equals 16 residues. V was pared by 4 bases and J by 0 bases, with 16 bases between. Germline-derived CDR1 and CDR2 are SGDLS and YYNGEE. The CDR3 bases are TGTGCCAGCAGCTCAGGGATCGGCCTAAACCAAGAGACCCAGTACTTC. It translates to CASSSGIGLNQETQYF.

The chain employs TRBV4-1 and TRBJ2-3; 8 bases agree with TRBD2. The germline V gene has CDR1 MGHRA and CDR2 YSYEKL. The CDR3 runs 16 residues. Losses at the gene ends were 0 bases for V and 0 bases for J; bases not matched to a gene: 2. For the CDR3, the DNA is TGCGCCAGCAGCCAAGAAGCTAGCGGGAGCACAGATACGCAGTATTTT. It codes for CASSQEASGSTDTQYF.

CDR3 DNA: TGCGCCAGCAGCGAAGGACAGGGGGATGGCTACGAGCAGTACTTC. Its protein product is CASSEGQGDGYEQYF. The rearrangement uses TRBV5-1 and TRBJ2-7; 10 nucleotides agree with TRBD1. The CDR3 sequence is 15 residues long. J was trimmed by 3 bases and V by 4 bases; bases with no gene match: 7. Germline V gene sequence: CDR1 SGHRS, CDR2 YFSETQ.

This sequence joins TRBV20-1 and TRBJ1-5, with 9 bases matching TRBD1. V shed 6 bases and J 5 bases; nucleotides not matched to a gene: 8. Germline assignment: CDR1 DFQATT and CDR2 SNEGSKA (reference sequence). The CDR3 is made up of 14 amino acids. Here the CDR3 DNA reads TGCAGTGCACCCCTAGGGACAGGGCATCAGCCCCAGCATTTT. It is translated as CSAPLGTGHQPQHF.

This chain joins TRBV24-1 and TRBJ2-1; 7 positions agree with TRBD1. The CDR3 sequence is 15 residues long. Germline-derived CDR1 and CDR2 are KGHDR and SFDVKD. Losses at the gene ends were 3 bases for V and 2 bases for J; bases not matched to a gene: 3. CDR3 amino acids: CATSDEGAPYNEQFF. The CDR3 region has the DNA TGTGCCACCAGTGATGAGGGGGCCCCCTACAATGAGCAGTTCTTC.

The genes are TRBV12-3 or TRBV12-4 and TRBJ2-3; no reliable D call. This CDR3 is 12 amino acids long. The germline V and J ends were trimmed by 5 bases and 5 bases, with 8 bases remaining between them. The CDR3 DNA sequence: TGTGCCAGCAGTCGGCCCGTAGATACGCAGTATTTT. Residues: CASSRPVDTQYF.

The rearrangement joins TRBV6-1 to TRBJ2-7, with 9 bases fitting TRBD2. J was trimmed by 5 bases and V by 7 bases; bases with no gene match: 9. CDR1 is MNHNS and CDR2 is SASEGT in the germline V gene. CDR3 length equals 14 residues. This chain's CDR3 is CASTKGLASHEQYF. Written as DNA, the CDR3 is TGTGCCAGCACCAAAGGACTAGCGTCCCACGAGCAGTACTTC.